This TCR beta chain emerged from a study of cytomegalovirus exposure and HLA in healthy donors. Germline trimming cut 6 bases from V and 7 bases from J; bases unmatched to any gene: 10. The germline V gene encodes CDR1 MDHEN and CDR2 SYDVKM. CDR3 length: 14 residues. Amplification used 60 Vbeta primers and 13 Jbeta primers. Sequencing was performed with immunoSEQ multiplex PCR; in TCRdb, only in-frame clones are kept and a portion is missing. The sample has some 150,000 clones; roughly 85% are singletons. Sequenced input: PBMCs. The chain carries TRBV28 and TRBJ2-7, with 9 nucleotides matching TRBD1. This clonotype was obtained from a woman between 18 and 29 years old in good health and CMV-seronegative. The CDR3 sequence is CASRAGTGRGEQYF. CDR3 nucleotides: TGTGCCAGCAGGGCCGGGACAGGGAGGGGAGAGCAGTACTTC.